Given below is one T cell receptor beta chain in context. The antigen is not known. Other DNA sequences in this sample translate to the same CDR3. This sample was included in a study of shared clonotypes between healthy human individuals. Notes on the study in general: Researchers sampled only blood; tissue repertoires likely differ. Incomplete sequencing of sorted subsets was indicated by rarefaction despite large depth.

The germline gives CDR1 LNHDA, CDR2 SQIVND (reference sequence). CDR3 length equals 14 residues. With 3 bases clipped from V and 4 bases from J, the junction kept 4 bases outside the gene matches. Donors were healthy HIV-negative adults without recently reported acute infections or vaccinations. Authors' data handling: From ImmunoSEQ came sequences covering only the junction and carrying no quality scores, so filtering differed. Generated by immunoSEQ multiplex PCR, the TCRdb table keeps only in-frame clones and is missing some. From that table come the V and J calls and clone size; the DNA was used to work out D and trimming. This table holds a few million clones, 90% to 95% found once.

The chain is built from TRBV19 and TRBJ2-7; 9 bases are a match to TRBD2. What was sequenced was naive CD4+ T cells from PBMCs. Specified subset: CD45RA+ positively selected. This TCR was sampled from a young man in good health. Some clones in this sample may be carry-over from other donors' samples. Written as DNA, the CDR3 is TGTGCCAGTAGTATCGGCGCGGGAGGGTACGAGCAGTACTTC. It is translated as CASSIGAGGYEQYF. Complete variable domain (other parts from reference TRBV19 and TRBJ2-7): DGGITQSPKYLFRKEGQNVTLSCEQNLNHDAMYWYRQDPGQGLRLIYYSQIVNDFQKGDIAEGYSVSREKKESFPLTVTSAQKNPTAFYLCASSIGAGGYEQYFGPGTRLTVT.